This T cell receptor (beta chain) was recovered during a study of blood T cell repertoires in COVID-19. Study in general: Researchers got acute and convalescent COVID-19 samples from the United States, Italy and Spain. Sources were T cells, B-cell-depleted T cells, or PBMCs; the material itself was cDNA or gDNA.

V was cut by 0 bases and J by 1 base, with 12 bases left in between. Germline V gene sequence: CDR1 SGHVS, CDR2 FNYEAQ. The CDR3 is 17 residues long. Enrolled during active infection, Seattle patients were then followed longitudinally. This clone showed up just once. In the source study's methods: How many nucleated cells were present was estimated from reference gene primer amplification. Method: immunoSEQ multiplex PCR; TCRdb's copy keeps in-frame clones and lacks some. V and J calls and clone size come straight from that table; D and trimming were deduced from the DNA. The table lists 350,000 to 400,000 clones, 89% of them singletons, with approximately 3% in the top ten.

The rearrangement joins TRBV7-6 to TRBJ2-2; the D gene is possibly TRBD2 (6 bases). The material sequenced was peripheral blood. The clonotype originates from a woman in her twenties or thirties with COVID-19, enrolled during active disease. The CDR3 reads CASSLARDSGNTGELFF. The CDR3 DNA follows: TGTGCCAGCAGCTTAGCGCGCGATAGCGGGAACACCGGGGAGCTGTTTTTT.